This is a list of T cell receptor beta chains from one sample in a study of blood T cell repertoires in COVID-19. TCRdb's copy holds only in-frame clones and misses some; the assay was immunoSEQ multiplex PCR. The sample contains approximately 210,000 clones, roughly 88% of which appear only once. Sequences were obtained from PBMCs or T cells enriched from blood (not recorded which). Receptors originate from a woman in her fifties or sixties with acute COVID-19. Both conserved end residues are part of each CDR3. The D gene is left open where the match is weak. Part of the rows lack a size; the others show once, few, many or a class for expanded clones.

d_call,v_call,clone_size,j_call,cdr3_nt,cdr3_aa
TRBD2,TRBV6-6,.,TRBJ2-1,TGTGCCAGCAGTTCTCCCGGGACTAGCGAGGGTGAGCAGTTCTTC,CASSSPGTSEGEQFF
.,TRBV10-3,.,TRBJ2-7,TGTGCCACAACGGGGTTAGGGCCCTACGAGCAGTACTTC,CATTGLGPYEQYF
.,TRBV25-1,.,TRBJ1-3,TGTGCCAGCCGAGGTGGAAACACCATATATTTT,CASRGGNTIYF
.,TRBV7-3,.,TRBJ2-3,TGTGCCAGCAGCTCAGCCAGAGGCAGTACGCAGTATTTT,CASSSARGSTQYF
.,TRBV5-5,.,TRBJ2-7,TGTGCCAGCAGCTTGGCCCGAGGTCAGAGTTACGAGCAGTACTTC,CASSLARGQSYEQYF
TRBD2,TRBV5-1,.,TRBJ2-1,TGCGCCAGCAGCTTGGACCTAGCGGGAAGGGATGAGCAGTTCTTC,CASSLDLAGRDEQFF
.,TRBV6-5,few,TRBJ1-1,TGTGCCAGCAGTCGAGAGGGAGGCCCCGAAGCTTTCTTT,CASSREGGPEAFF
.,TRBV12-3/TRBV12-4,.,TRBJ1-6,TGTGCCAGCAGTTTGAGCGATTCACCCCTCCACTTT,CASSLSDSPLHF
.,TRBV19,once,TRBJ2-7,TGTGCCAGTAGTGCGGACACTCCACCCTCCTACGAGCAGTACTTC,CASSADTPPSYEQYF
.,TRBV9,.,TRBJ1-2,TGTGCCAGCAGCCCGTATATCCAGGGTAGCTATGGCTACACCTTC,CASSPYIQGSYGYTF
TRBD1,TRBV28,.,TRBJ1-2,TGTGCCAGCAGTCCACTCCGACAGGGGCCTAACTATGGCTACACCTTC,CASSPLRQGPNYGYTF
.,TRBV2,once,TRBJ2-7,TGTGCCAGCAGTGTGGGGACTGAAGTCTACGAGCAGTACTTC,CASSVGTEVYEQYF
TRBD2,TRBV28,.,TRBJ2-2,TGTGCCATCCCCGGGGGGGTAGCGGGACGAACCGGGGAGCTGTTTTTT,CAIPGGVAGRTGELFF
.,TRBV5-1,.,TRBJ2-3,TGCGCCAGCAGCGTGGGACGGTCCGGAGGGGATACGCAGTATTTT,CASSVGRSGGDTQYF
TRBD1,TRBV5-1,.,TRBJ1-4,TGCGCCAGCAGCCCGGACAGGGGGCGGAATGAAAAACTGTTTTTT,CASSPDRGRNEKLFF
.,TRBV28,.,TRBJ1-1,TGTGCCAGCAGTTTACTCACACAGAACACTGAAGCTTTCTTT,CASSLLTQNTEAFF
TRBD1,TRBV13,once,TRBJ2-7,TGTGCCAGCAGCTATTGGACAGGGAAGGACCTTACCTACGAGCAGTACTTC,CASSYWTGKDLTYEQYF
.,TRBV5-4,.,TRBJ1-1,TGTGCCAGCAGCTTGCAGGGGCGCTTGAACACTGAAGCTTTCTTT,CASSLQGRLNTEAFF
.,TRBV18,.,TRBJ2-7,TGTGCCAGCTCACCAAGGAGAAACGAGCAGTACTTC,CASSPRRNEQYF
TRBD2,TRBV7-9,.,TRBJ2-4,TGTGCCAGCAGCTTAATATACGGGGGGAGCGCCAAAAACATTCAGTACTTC,CASSLIYGGSAKNIQYF
.,TRBV6-1,.,TRBJ2-7,TGTGCCAGCAGTGAATATGGGGAGACCCACGAGCAGTACTTC,CASSEYGETHEQYF
.,TRBV7-2,.,TRBJ1-1,TGTGCCAGCAGCTGGGGACTTTCCTCTGAAGCTTTCTTT,CASSWGLSSEAFF
.,TRBV3-1/TRBV3-2,.,TRBJ2-1,TGTGCCAGCAGCCCACGGGACAGTTTAGGAGCGGGTTTCTCCTACAATGAGCAGTTCTTC,CASSPRDSLGAGFSYNEQFF
.,TRBV12-5,.,TRBJ2-3,TGTGCTAGTGGTTTGGGTATCGGAGGGGGCGGCACAGATACGCAGTATTTT,CASGLGIGGGGTDTQYF
.,TRBV29-1,.,TRBJ1-1,TGCAGCGTAGGTCAAGGACAGCTCCATTCAAGAAGGTATCCATTGAACACTGAAGCTTTCTTT,CSVGQGQLHSRRYPLNTEAFF
TRBD1,TRBV9,.,TRBJ1-1,TGTGCCAGCAGGACCCCCGGGACAGAGAACACTGAAGCTTTCTTT,CASRTPGTENTEAFF
.,TRBV7-8,.,TRBJ2-3,TGTGCCAGCAGCTTAGAGGCGGGTTCAGATACGCAGTATTTT,CASSLEAGSDTQYF
.,TRBV7-9,.,TRBJ1-5,TGTGCCAGCAGCCCGTCGGGGGGCGAGCCCCAGCATTTT,CASSPSGGEPQHF
TRBD2,TRBV29-1,.,TRBJ2-1,TGCAGCGTGAAGGGACTAGCGGATTACAATGAGCAGTTCTTC,CSVKGLADYNEQFF
.,TRBV12-3/TRBV12-4,.,TRBJ2-7,TGTGCCAGCAGTCATAGTGCCTACGAGCAGTACTTC,CASSHSAYEQYF
.,TRBV6-2/TRBV6-3,.,TRBJ1-2,TGTGCCAGCAGCTCTGCGGGGTCCTATGGCTACACCTTC,CASSSAGSYGYTF
.,TRBV28,once,TRBJ2-7,TGTGCCAGCAGTTTACCTGGGGGCCCCTACGAGCAGTACTTC,CASSLPGGPYEQYF
.,TRBV19,.,TRBJ2-7,TGTGCCAGTAGTATAGGAGCAGGGTCCCCCTACGAGCAGTACTTC,CASSIGAGSPYEQYF
TRBD1,TRBV15,.,TRBJ2-3,TGTGCCACCAGCAGTGCGGACAGGGGGCTAGATACGCAGTATTTT,CATSSADRGLDTQYF
.,TRBV11-2,.,TRBJ1-2,TGTGCCAGCAGCCCCCCGACCCGGGCGGGAGGCTACACCTTC,CASSPPTRAGGYTF
.,TRBV19,.,TRBJ1-1,TGTGCCAGTACCTTGGGGAGGGGGTCCACTGAAGCTTTCTTT,CASTLGRGSTEAFF
TRBD1,TRBV5-1,.,TRBJ1-1,TGCGCCAGCAGCTTGGAACCGCGGACAGGGTCCAAGACTGAAGCTTTCTTT,CASSLEPRTGSKTEAFF
.,TRBV3-1/TRBV3-2,few,TRBJ1-5,TGTGCCAGCAGCCAAGATAGTCAGCCCCAGCATTTT,CASSQDSQPQHF
.,TRBV7-9,.,TRBJ1-1,TGTGCCAGCAGCTTAGAAACGCGCACTGAAGCTTTCTTT,CASSLETRTEAFF
TRBD2,TRBV27,.,TRBJ2-1,TGTGCCAGCACCTTAGCGGGACTATACAATGAGCAGTTCTTC,CASTLAGLYNEQFF
.,TRBV25-1,.,TRBJ1-2,TGTGCCAGCAGTGAATCGCTTAGAGTAAACTATGGCTACACCTTC,CASSESLRVNYGYTF
TRBD2,TRBV24-1,.,TRBJ2-2,TGTGCCACCAGTCACCAACTAGCGGCCAACACCGGGGAGCTGTTTTTT,CATSHQLAANTGELFF
.,TRBV19,.,TRBJ1-1,TGTGCCAGTAGTATAGGCAGCACTGAAGCTTTCTTT,CASSIGSTEAFF
.,TRBV3-1/TRBV3-2,.,TRBJ2-2,TGTGCCAGCAGCCAAGAAGTAGGCAGGGGGGTTCAAGCCGGGGAGCTGTTTTTT,CASSQEVGRGVQAGELFF
.,TRBV28,.,TRBJ1-1,TGTGCCAGCACTATGCAGGGAATCCCCCTGAACACTGAAGCTTTCTTT,CASTMQGIPLNTEAFF
.,TRBV6-6,few,TRBJ1-6,TGTGCCAGCAGTCTTAGACAGCCATCGACGTTCTATAATTCACCCCTCCACTTT,CASSLRQPSTFYNSPLHF
TRBD1,TRBV7-2,.,TRBJ1-1,TGTGCCAGCAGCTCCCAACAGGGGGCAAACACTGAAGCTTTCTTT,CASSSQQGANTEAFF
TRBD2,TRBV19,.,TRBJ2-1,TGTGCCAGTAGTATTAGGCGGGAGTACAATGAGCAGTTCTTC,CASSIRREYNEQFF
TRBD1,TRBV27,.,TRBJ1-5,TGTGCCAGCAGTTACACCATGACAGGGGGACGCAATCAGCCCCAGCATTTT,CASSYTMTGGRNQPQHF
TRBD2,TRBV7-2,.,TRBJ2-7,TGTGCCAGCAGAGGGCCTAGCGGGAGCGAGCAGTACTTC,CASRGPSGSEQYF